This T cell receptor (beta chain) was documented in a study of long-term antiretroviral therapy in people with HIV. Germline CDR1 reads SQVTM; CDR2 reads ANQGSEA. Trimming at V came to 4 bases and at J to 8 bases, leaving 9 bases not matched to a gene. The CDR3 extends over 14 amino acids. The authors ran the immunoSEQ assay, v3.0, at survey level. The data were produced by immunoSEQ multiplex PCR, yet TCRdb's version contains in-frame clones alone and is incomplete. Found here are approximately 24,000 clones, approximately 84% of them singletons; the top ten hold 4.3%. The specimen was unsorted PBMCs, collected about 6.1 years after starting antiretroviral therapy. The chain employs TRBV29-1 and TRBJ2-1; TRBD1 matches 9 bases. This TCR was recovered from a man aged 30-40 years with HIV. The CDR3 coding sequence is TGCAGCGTTGTTGGGAGGGACAGGGCATATGAGCAGTTCTTC. Translation: CSVVGRDRAYEQFF.